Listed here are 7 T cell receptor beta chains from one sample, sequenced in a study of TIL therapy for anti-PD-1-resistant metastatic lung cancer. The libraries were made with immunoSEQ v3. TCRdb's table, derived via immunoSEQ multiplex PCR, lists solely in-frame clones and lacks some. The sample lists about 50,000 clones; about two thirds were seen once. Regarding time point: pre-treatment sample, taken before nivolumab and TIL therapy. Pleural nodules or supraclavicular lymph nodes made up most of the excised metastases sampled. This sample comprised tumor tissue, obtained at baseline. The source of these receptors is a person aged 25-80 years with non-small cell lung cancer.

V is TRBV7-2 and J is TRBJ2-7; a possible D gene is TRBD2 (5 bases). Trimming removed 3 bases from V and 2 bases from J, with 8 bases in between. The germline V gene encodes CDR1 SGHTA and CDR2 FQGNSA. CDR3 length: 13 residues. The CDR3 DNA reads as TGTGCCAGCAGCTTCGAGGGCCCCTACGAGCAGTACTTC. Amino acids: CASSFEGPYEQYF.

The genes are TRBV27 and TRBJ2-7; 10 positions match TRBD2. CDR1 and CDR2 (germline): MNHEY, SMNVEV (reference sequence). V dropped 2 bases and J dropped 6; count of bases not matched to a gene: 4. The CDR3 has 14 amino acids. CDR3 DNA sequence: TGTGCCAGCAGTTTAGGGCTAGCGGGGGTCGAGCAGTACTTC. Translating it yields CASSLGLAGVEQYF.

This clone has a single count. The CDR3 coding sequence is TGTGCCAGCAGTTTAACTAGCAATCAGCCCCAGCATTTT. Residues: CASSLTSNQPQHF. V gene TRBV27 combines with J gene TRBJ1-5; no definite D call. The CDR3 loop spans 13 amino acids. V was shortened by 2 bases and J by 0 bases, with 2 bases between the two germline ends. The V gene's germline CDR1 is MNHEY and CDR2 SMNVEV (reference sequence).

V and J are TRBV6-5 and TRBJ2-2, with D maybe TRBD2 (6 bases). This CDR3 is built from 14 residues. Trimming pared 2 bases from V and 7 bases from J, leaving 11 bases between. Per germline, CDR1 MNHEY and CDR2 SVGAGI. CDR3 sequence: CASSYGGLIGELFF. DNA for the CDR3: TGTGCCAGCAGTTACGGAGGGCTAATCGGGGAGCTGTTTTTT.

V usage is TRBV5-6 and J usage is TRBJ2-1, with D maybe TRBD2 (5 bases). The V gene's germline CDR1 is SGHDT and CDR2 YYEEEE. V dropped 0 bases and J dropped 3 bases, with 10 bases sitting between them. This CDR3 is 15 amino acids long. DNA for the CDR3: TGTGCCAGCAGCTTGGCCAGCGGAGTCTACAATGAGCAGTTCTTC. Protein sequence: CASSLASGVYNEQFF.

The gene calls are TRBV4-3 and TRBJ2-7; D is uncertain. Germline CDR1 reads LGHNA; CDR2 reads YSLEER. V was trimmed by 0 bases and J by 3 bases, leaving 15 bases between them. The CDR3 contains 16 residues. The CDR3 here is CASSQDTVGRGYEQYF. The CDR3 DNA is TGCGCCAGCAGCCAAGACACAGTGGGCAGAGGCTACGAGCAGTACTTC.

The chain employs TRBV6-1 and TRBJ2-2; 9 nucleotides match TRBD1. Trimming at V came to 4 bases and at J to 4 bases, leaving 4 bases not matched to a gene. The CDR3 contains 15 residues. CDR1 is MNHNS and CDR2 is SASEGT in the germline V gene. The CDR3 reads CASSGQGVVTGELFF. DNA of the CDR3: TGTGCCAGCAGTGGACAGGGGGTAGTCACCGGGGAGCTGTTTTTT.